A selection of T cell receptor beta chains follows, all from one sample in a study of T-cell reconstitution after alpha-beta-depleted transplantation in children. TCRdb recomputed calls from the PCR reads with MiXCR, one row per CDR3 protein. Among under 750,000 distinct CDR3 sequences, approximately 22% were seen once, and the ten largest hold 13% to 15%. The sequenced sample was PBMCs, mostly from graft donor cells, obtained 360 days after TCRalphabeta/CD19-depleted stem cell transplant. Source of these receptors: a boy under two years old who had a stem cell transplant for acute myeloid leukemia, so the T cells may come from the graft donor. The CDR3 runs from the conserved cysteine through the conserved F or W. A D gene is named only where the DNA matches it firmly. Clone size appears in some rows only: once, few, many, or a class for an expanded clone.

>-|TRBJ2-3|TRBD2|TRBV25-1
CASSPHLAGGTDTQYF
TGTGCCAGCAGTCCGCACCTAGCGGGGGGCACAGATACGCAGTATTTT
>-|TRBJ2-2|-|TRBV6-5
CASSYGEFTGELFF
TGTGCCAGCAGTTACGGGGAATTCACCGGGGAGCTGTTTTTT
>-|TRBJ2-3|TRBD1|TRBV11-2
CASSSGTGAQVSTDTQYF
TGTGCCAGCAGCTCCGGGACAGGGGCCCAGGTTAGCACAGATACGCAGTATTTT
>many|TRBJ1-2|-|TRBV20-1
CSARGQPNYGYTF
TGCAGTGCTAGAGGACAGCCTAACTATGGCTACACCTTC
>few|TRBJ2-7|-|TRBV4-3
CASSQGISGYEQYF
TGCGCCAGCAGCCAAGGGATATCTGGCTACGAGCAGTACTTC
>-|TRBJ1-1|-|TRBV24-1
CATSVGGNTEAFF
TGTGCCACCAGTGTTGGAGGGAACACTGAAGCTTTCTTT
>many|TRBJ2-1|-|TRBV6-2/TRBV6-3
CASSYGDIYNEQFF
TGTGCCAGCAGTTACGGGGACATCTACAATGAGCAGTTCTTC
>-|TRBJ2-1|TRBD2|TRBV15
CATSRGAGDQNEQFF
TGTGCCACCAGCAGGGGAGCGGGGGACCAGAATGAGCAGTTCTTC
>-|TRBJ1-1|-|TRBV7-9
CASSLAGWAPSYTEAFF
TGTGCCAGCAGCTTAGCAGGTTGGGCCCCTAGCTACACTGAAGCTTTCTTT
>-|TRBJ1-5|TRBD1|TRBV12-3/TRBV12-4
CASSLYRGLGQPQHF
TGTGCCAGCAGTTTATACAGGGGGCTTGGGCAGCCCCAGCATTTT
>few|TRBJ2-1|-|TRBV20-1
CSARDSGSPSYNEQFF
TGCAGTGCTAGAGATTCCGGCAGCCCCTCCTACAATGAGCAGTTCTTC
>-|TRBJ2-5|-|TRBV6-5
CASSYSRSLQETQYF
TGTGCCAGCAGTTACTCGAGGTCTCTACAAGAGACCCAGTACTTC
>few|TRBJ1-5|-|TRBV20-1
CSARDHNQPQHF
TGCAGTGCTAGAGACCACAATCAGCCCCAGCATTTT
>-|TRBJ2-5|-|TRBV18
CASSRPTGGETQYF
TGTGCCAGCTCACGTCCGACAGGCGGTGAGACCCAGTACTTC
>few|TRBJ2-4|-|TRBV27
CASRNGALAKNIQYF
TGTGCCAGCAGAAACGGAGCCCTAGCCAAAAACATTCAGTACTTC
>-|TRBJ1-2|-|TRBV7-2
CASSLGLQNYGYTF
TGTGCCAGCAGCTTAGGTCTGCAAAACTATGGCTACACCTTC
>few|TRBJ2-3|-|TRBV20-1
CSEARDADTQYF
TGCAGTGAGGCCAGGGATGCAGATACGCAGTATTTT
>-|TRBJ2-2|TRBD1|TRBV7-3
CASSAGQGPGELFF
TGTGCCAGCAGCGCCGGACAGGGGCCCGGGGAGCTGTTTTTT
>many|TRBJ1-1|-|TRBV25-1
CASSESLGLNTEAFF
TGTGCCAGCAGTGAAAGTCTGGGGTTGAACACTGAAGCTTTCTTT
>few|TRBJ2-5|-|TRBV6-2/TRBV6-3
CASSSLLSYQETQYF
TGTGCCAGCAGTTCCCTTCTATCGTACCAAGAGACCCAGTACTTC
>many|TRBJ2-2|TRBD1|TRBV29-1
CSVEDPGTANTGELFF
TGCAGCGTTGAAGACCCCGGGACAGCGAACACCGGGGAGCTGTTTTTT
>-|TRBJ2-3|TRBD2|TRBV12-3/TRBV12-4
CASSYLAGISPDTQYF
TGTGCCAGCAGTTACCTAGCGGGGATCTCCCCAGATACGCAGTATTTT
>few|TRBJ2-3|-|TRBV20-1
CSASKFEVDTQYF
TGCAGTGCATCCAAATTCGAGGTAGATACGCAGTATTTT
>few|TRBJ1-5|-|TRBV20-1
CSAKFDRSAGYSNQPQHF
TGCAGTGCGAAGTTCGACAGGTCCGCTGGTTATAGCAATCAGCCCCAGCATTTT
>-|TRBJ2-1|-|TRBV20-1
CSAIRESYNEQFF
TGCAGTGCGATCAGGGAATCCTACAATGAGCAGTTCTTC
>-|TRBJ2-6|-|TRBV5-1
CASSLRTDSGANVLTF
TGCGCCAGCAGCTTACGGACGGATTCTGGGGCCAACGTCCTGACTTTC
>-|TRBJ2-1|-|TRBV20-1
CSAKMGGGNYPF
TGCAGTGCTAAAATGGGGGGCGGGAACTACCCCTTC
>few|TRBJ2-7|-|TRBV20-1
CSARSDRGLTYEQYF
TGCAGTGCTAGAAGCGACAGAGGCCTTACTTACGAGCAGTACTTC
>-|TRBJ1-5|-|TRBV7-8
CASRPGSGQPQHF
TGTGCCAGCAGACCTGGGTCCGGTCAGCCCCAGCATTTT
>-|TRBJ2-7|-|TRBV6-2/TRBV6-3
CASKSGWHEQYF
TGTGCCAGCAAATCGGGGTGGCACGAGCAGTACTTC
>many|TRBJ2-7|TRBD2|TRBV4-3
CASSPGTSGGYEQYF
TGCGCCAGCAGCCCTGGGACTAGCGGGGGGTACGAGCAGTACTTC
>-|TRBJ1-2|TRBD1|TRBV20-1
CSARGDRVNYGYTF
TGCAGTGCTAGAGGGGACAGGGTTAACTATGGCTACACCTTC
>-|TRBJ2-3|-|TRBV20-1
CSARDIGAYTQYF
TGCAGTGCTAGAGATATCGGGGCTTATACGCAGTATTTT
>-|TRBJ2-3|TRBD1|TRBV5-1
CASSFGRTGRTDTQYF
TGCGCCAGCAGCTTTGGGAGGACAGGGAGGACAGATACGCAGTATTTT
>-|TRBJ2-1|TRBD2|TRBV4-3
CASSQEPGLAGGPVNEQFF
TGCGCCAGCAGCCAAGAACCAGGACTAGCGGGGGGGCCGGTTAATGAGCAGTTCTTC
>many|TRBJ1-2|-|TRBV7-2
CASKGRDYGYTF
TGTGCCAGCAAGGGGAGGGACTATGGCTACACCTTC
>many|TRBJ1-2|-|TRBV25-1
CASSELGGRGYTF
TGTGCCAGCAGTGAATTAGGGGGACGTGGCTACACCTTC
>few|TRBJ1-1|-|TRBV12-3/TRBV12-4
CASSLTRTEAFF
TGTGCCAGCAGTTTAACCAGGACTGAAGCTTTCTTT
>many|TRBJ2-3|TRBD2|TRBV20-1
CSPSGGVVDTQYF
TGCAGTCCCAGCGGGGGGGTCGTAGATACGCAGTATTTT
>few|TRBJ1-2|-|TRBV29-1
CSVETGVIYGYTF
TGCAGCGTTGAGACAGGAGTTATCTATGGCTACACCTTC
>few|TRBJ2-3|-|TRBV7-3
CASSVTPGVGTQYF
TGTGCCAGCAGCGTAACGCCGGGAGTCGGGACGCAGTATTTT
>few|TRBJ2-2|-|TRBV29-1
CSVTVGTGELFF
TGCAGCGTCACCGTGGGCACCGGGGAGCTGTTTTTT
>many|TRBJ1-4|-|TRBV4-1
CASSQVPPPNAGVDEKLFF
TGCGCCAGCAGCCAAGTTCCACCCCCTAATGCGGGCGTGGATGAAAAACTGTTTTTT
>many|TRBJ2-7|-|TRBV29-1
CSGADQTYEQYF
TGCAGCGGCGCAGATCAGACCTACGAGCAGTACTTC
>-|TRBJ2-3|-|TRBV13
CASSLGRGATDTQYF
TGTGCCAGCAGCTTAGGACGGGGGGCCACAGATACGCAGTATTTT
>many|TRBJ1-4|-|TRBV7-9
CASSFRPLNEKLFF
TGTGCCAGCAGCTTTCGCCCCCTAAATGAAAAACTGTTTTTT